Included here is one T cell receptor (beta chain) sequence, with context. Next came a second PCR, run for about 7 to 11 cycles, which used a sample-barcoded 5' primer along with a J-beta primer mix. Each TCR beta cDNA got a 12-nucleotide random molecular identifier. Via MiXCR, TCRdb re-called the 5' RACE reads, giving one row per CDR3 protein. Among fewer than 950,000 distinct CDR3 sequences listed, 40% to 65% were seen once. CDR1 is LGHDT and CDR2 is YNNKEL in the germline V gene (reference sequence). V lost 0 bases, J lost 14 bases, and 21 bases lay in between. CDR3 length: 15 residues. The entry originates in a study of blood T cells in healthy people across ages. Looking at the study overall: Template switching picked up about one barcoded beta molecule for each two T cells.

Peripheral blood from each donor was collected in a volume of about 10 milliliters. Source material: blood. The source is a man older than 75 in good health. The chain recombines TRBV3-1 with TRBJ2-3; D gene ambiguous. The CDR3 DNA follows: TGTGCCAGCAGCCAAGATAGTAACTCCTACAGATACGCGTATTTT. This translates into CASSQDSNSYRYAYF.